This TCR beta chain was identified in a study of human T cells and chemical hapten exposure. Overall study findings and caveats: Patch test score was positively correlated with the counts of TCRs that had expanded at PT1. Controls had significantly fewer large CDR3 similarity clusters than were formed by expanded TCRs. No shift was seen in TCRs above 1 in 1000 frequency with DPC sensitization.

TCRdb re-called the RACE reads with MiXCR, one entry per CDR3 protein. The repertoire holds about 84,000 distinct CDR3 sequences, with roughly 10% as singletons. Notes on this clonotype: Its antigen is undetermined.

Stated time point: patch test 2, 6 weeks after DPC sensitization. Treatment denoted: therapeutic diphenylcyclopropenone sensitization with weekly scalp DPC. Each donor was an alopecia patient between 18 and 70 years of age who qualified for DPC. Sequenced material: whole blood, taken in connection with sensitization to the hapten diphenylcyclopropenone (DPC). The source is a woman aged 25 to 45 with alopecia areata. Some clones in this sample may be carry-over from other donors' samples.

The CDR3 nucleotides read TGTGCCAGCAGCTTAACTCCCTCTAGCGGGGGTAGCACAGATACGCAGTATTTT. Residues: CASSLTPSSGGSTDTQYF. This chain links TRBV7-9 with TRBJ2-3, with 10 bases identical to TRBD2. Trimming at V came to 2 bases and at J to 0 bases, leaving 8 bases not matched to a gene. CDR1 and CDR2 (germline): SEHNR, FQNEAQ (reference sequence). This CDR3 is 18 amino acids long.